This T cell receptor beta chain came from a study of CD8 T cells in Susac syndrome. Germline lookup yields CDR1 DFQATT and CDR2 SNEGSKA (reference sequence). The CDR3 sequence is 12 residues long. V gave up 5 bases and J gave up 6 bases, with 13 bases separating them. Sequencing of TCR beta drew on CD8+ and CD4+ T cells from blood. The authors reverse transcribed roughly 0.5 to 1 ug RNA with random hexamers. Across 54 Vbeta and 13 Jbeta, TCR beta CDR3 was amplified with immunoSEQ multiplex PCR. TCRdb used MiXCR to reprocess the immunoSEQ multiplex PCR reads, holding one entry per CDR3 protein. The sample has about 250,000 distinct CDR3 sequences, roughly 95% seen once.

This chain joins TRBV20-1 and TRBJ1-1; a possible D gene is TRBD1 (5 bases). Sequencing used CD4+ T cells from PBMCs. This receptor was identified in a human donor with multiple sclerosis. The CDR3 protein is CSAGTSGAEAFF. DNA of the CDR3: TGCAGTGCTGGGACCTCCGGAGCTGAAGCTTTCTTT.